The 20 T cell receptor beta chains presented below share a single source sample, sequenced in a study of T-cell reconstitution after alpha-beta-depleted transplantation in children. TCRbeta library construction was performed incorporating unique molecular identifiers. TCRdb passed the PCR reads through MiXCR, listing each CDR3 protein once. This table holds 80,000 to 95,000 distinct CDR3 sequences, roughly 8.8% found once. The specimen comprised PBMCs from the stem cell graft donor, sampled from the stem cell graft. The source is a human donor who donated a stem cell graft to a child with congenital amegakaryocytic thrombocytopenia.

This clonotype was recorded many times. The chain joins TRBV10-3 to TRBJ2-7, with 10 bases aligning to TRBD1. The CDR3 length is 15 residues. The V segment lost 5 bases and the J segment 6 bases; nucleotides outside the gene matches: 10. Germline assignment: CDR1 ENHRY and CDR2 SYGVKD. The CDR3 sequence is CAISPTSGTGVEQYF. The CDR3 DNA sequence: TGTGCCATCAGTCCCACCTCCGGGACAGGGGTCGAGCAGTACTTC.

In its sample, this clonotype was seen many times. The chain employs TRBV20-1 and TRBJ2-7; D possibly uses TRBD1 or TRBD2 (5 bases each). CDR1 is DFQATT, CDR2 SNEGSKA, per germline (reference sequence). Deletions cut 1 base from V and 1 base from J, with 11 bases between. The CDR3 length is 14 residues. For the CDR3, the DNA is TGCAGTGCTAGAGGGGACGAGTGGTCCTACGAGCAGTACTTC. The encoded protein is CSARGDEWSYEQYF.

At least ten counts were recorded for this clonotype. CDR3 in DNA: TGTGCCACCCTGGGCGGCGGCTCTGGAAACACCATATATTTT. It encodes CATLGGGSGNTIYF. The chain couples TRBV15 to TRBJ1-3, with D uncertain. CDR3 size: 14 residues. In germline, CDR1 is LNHNV, CDR2 YYDKDF (reference sequence). V shed 8 bases and J shed 0 bases, with 11 bases lying between them. The variable domain in full, with the rest retrieved from reference TRBV15 and TRBJ1-3, is DAMVIQNPRYQVTQFGKPVTLSCSQTLNHNVMYWYQQKSSQAPKLLFHYYDKDFNNEADTPDNFQSRRPNTSFCFLDIRSPGLGDTAMYLCATLGGGSGNTIYFGEGSWLTVV.

The table lists this clonotype with many counts. The chain combines TRBV20-1 with TRBJ2-3, with 16 bases fitting TRBD2. The V gene's germline CDR1 is DFQATT and CDR2 SNEGSKA (reference sequence). With 0 bases clipped from V and 4 bases from J, the junction kept 7 bases outside the gene matches. The CDR3 sequence is 18 residues long. The DNA of the CDR3 is TGCAGTGCTAGAGATCCGGGACTAGCGGGGGGGCCGCCAGATACGCAGTATTTT. The encoded protein is CSARDPGLAGGPPDTQYF.

This clonotype was seen repeatedly, ten times or more. The chain has TRBV5-1 and TRBJ1-4; tentative D call: TRBD1 (5 bases). The V gene lost 0 bases and the J gene lost 6 bases, with 12 bases spanning the gap. Per germline, CDR1 SGHRS and CDR2 YFSETQ. The CDR3 consists of 15 residues. CDR3 in DNA: TGCGCCAGCAGCTTGGGGGCAGGGTTGGATGAAAAACTGTTTTTT. This encodes CASSLGAGLDEKLFF.

The chain carries TRBV3-1 and TRBJ1-1; TRBD1 might be the D (5 bases). This CDR3 contains 13 residues. The V gene's germline CDR1 is LGHDT and CDR2 YNNKEL (reference sequence). Trimming stripped 4 bases from V and 10 bases from J, with 16 bases between. CDR3 bases: TGTGCCAGCAGCCCGGTAGGCGCGGGGGTAGCTTTCTTT. Its translation is CASSPVGAGVAFF.

This clonotype occurred many times. The V gene is TRBV27, the J gene TRBJ1-2; possibly TRBD1 for D (5 bases). The germline V and J ends were trimmed by 6 bases and 4 bases, with 18 bases remaining between them. The CDR3 runs 15 residues. Germline V gene lookup returns CDR1 MNHEY and CDR2 SMNVEV (reference sequence). The CDR3 region has the DNA TGTGCCAGCAGCCTGGTCGGGGGTTATTTCTATGGCTACACCTTC. This gives the protein CASSLVGGYFYGYTF.

This clonotype was counted many times. The chain is built from TRBV5-1 and TRBJ1-2; tentatively, D is TRBD1 (5 bases). This CDR3 has 11 amino acids. The germline CDR1 and CDR2 sequences are SGHRS and YFSETQ. V was cut by 8 bases and J by 4 bases, with 9 bases left in between. The CDR3 loop reads CASGDGYGYTF. CDR3 in DNA: TGCGCCAGTGGGGACGGCTATGGCTACACCTTC. Filled out from reference TRBV5-1 and TRBJ1-2, the complete variable domain reads KAGVTQTPRYLIKTRGQQVTLSCSPISGHRSVSWYQQTPGQGLQFLFEYFSETQRNKGNFPGRFSGRQFSNSRSEMNVSTLELGDSALYLCASGDGYGYTFGSGTRLTVV.

This clonotype has a count of ten or more. The chain carries TRBV5-1 and TRBJ2-1; 8 bases fit TRBD2. CDR1 and CDR2 (germline): SGHRS, YFSETQ. J was trimmed by 2 bases and V by 0 bases; bases with no gene match: 4. The CDR3 length is 16 residues. In nucleotides, the CDR3 is TGCGCCAGCAGCTTGGTCGAGCGGGAGCCCTACAATGAGCAGTTCTTC. Its translation: CASSLVEREPYNEQFF.

As regards this clonotype: One end of the junction does not line up with germline, which may come from a read error. The chain joins TRBV29-1 to TRBJ1-1, with D possibly TRBD1 on 5 matching bases. The length of the CDR3 is 14 residues. The germline V gene has CDR1 SQVTM and CDR2 ANQGSEA. The CDR3 loop reads CSVVFPNQGTEAFF. CDR3 nucleotides: TGCAGCGTTGTCTTTCCCAACCAGGGCACTGAAGCTTTCTTC.

In its sample, this clonotype was seen many times. The CDR3 spells CASSFSQGRETQYF. The CDR3 nucleotides are TGTGCCAGCAGCTTTTCCCAGGGAAGGGAGACCCAGTACTTC. The genes are TRBV7-9 and TRBJ2-5; D is possibly TRBD1 (5 bases). The CDR3 consists of 14 residues. The germline V and J ends were trimmed by 3 bases and 5 bases, with 13 bases remaining between them. Germline loops: CDR1 SEHNR, CDR2 FQNEAQ (reference sequence).

The sample holds many counts of this clonotype. V gene TRBV5-6 combines with J gene TRBJ2-3, with TRBD2 identical over 7 bases. The CDR3 has 15 residues. The junction had 3 bases not matched to a gene; V was cut back by 2 bases and J by 0 bases. CDR1 is SGHDT, CDR2 YYEEEE, per germline. The CDR3, as DNA: TGTGCCAGCAGCTTTGGCGGGGGAAGCACAGATACGCAGTATTTT. Amino acid sequence: CASSFGGGSTDTQYF.

This clonotype was observed many times. The V gene is TRBV7-2, the J gene TRBJ2-2; 8 bases agree with TRBD2. V trimming: 5 bases; J trimming: 6 bases; junction bases outside the gene matches: 5. Germline loops: CDR1 SGHTA, CDR2 FQGNSA. CDR3 length: 14 amino acids. The chain's CDR3 is CASSLPGRAGELFF. CDR3 in DNA: TGTGCCAGCAGCCTCCCCGGGAGGGCCGGGGAGCTGTTTTTT.

This clonotype was observed many times. The V and J genes are TRBV4-3 and TRBJ2-7, with D uncertain. The CDR3 runs 13 residues. V was pared by 0 bases and J by 7 bases, with 10 bases between. Germline V gene data show CDR1 as LGHNA and CDR2 as YSLEER. The CDR3 is CASSQDLVREQYF. The CDR3 DNA is TGCGCCAGCAGCCAAGATTTAGTGAGGGAGCAGTACTTC.

The sample holds many counts of this clonotype. The rearrangement joins TRBV27 to TRBJ2-1; no definite D call. Germline V lookup: CDR1 MNHEY, CDR2 SMNVEV (reference sequence). The CDR3 consists of 14 residues. V gave up 5 bases and J gave up 0 bases, with 8 bases separating them. CDR3 protein: CASSHSSSYNEQFF. The DNA for the CDR3 is TGTGCCAGCAGTCACAGCAGCTCCTACAATGAGCAGTTCTTC.

This clonotype has ten or more counts. The V and J genes are TRBV6-5 and TRBJ2-3; perhaps D is TRBD1 or TRBD2 (6 bases each). CDR1 and CDR2 from the germline V gene are MNHEY and SVGAGI. V lost 1 base and J lost 4, with 9 bases in between. This CDR3 is built from 14 residues. The DNA of the CDR3 is TGTGCCAGCAGTTACTTTGGGGGGCCAGATACGCAGTATTTT. It yields the protein CASSYFGGPDTQYF.

This clonotype has a count of ten or more. The J gene is TRBJ2-1, the V gene TRBV12-3 or TRBV12-4, with unresolved D. The V end lost 2 bases, the J end lost 3 bases, and 5 bases lay between the germline ends. The CDR3 is 13 residues long. The CDR3: CASSLPGYNEQFF. CDR3 nucleotide sequence: TGTGCCAGCAGTTTACCCGGCTACAATGAGCAGTTCTTC.

The table lists this clonotype with many counts. The V call is TRBV7-2, the J call TRBJ1-2, with 7 bases aligning to TRBD1. This CDR3 has 13 amino acids. The germline V gene has CDR1 SGHTA and CDR2 FQGNSA. V trimming: 5 bases; J trimming: 3 bases; junction bases outside the gene matches: 3. CDR3 in amino acids: CASSQDRDYGYTF. CDR3 DNA sequence: TGTGCCAGCAGCCAAGACAGGGACTATGGCTACACCTTC.

This clonotype was found many times. This chain's CDR3 is CASSRRNTDTQYF. The CDR3 bases are TGTGCCAGCAGCCGTCGTAACACAGATACGCAGTATTTT. The genes are TRBV7-9 and TRBJ2-3; D uncertain. The germline V gene encodes CDR1 SEHNR and CDR2 FQNEAQ (reference sequence). The CDR3 extends over 13 amino acids. Trimming cost V 5 bases and J 2 bases, with 8 bases left between them.

The table lists this clonotype with many counts. The rearrangement joins TRBV28 to TRBJ2-1, with 7 bases that match TRBD2. The CDR3 runs 17 residues. V was clipped by 5 bases and J by 1 base; unmatched bases: 11. Germline loops: CDR1 MDHEN, CDR2 SYDVKM. The CDR3 is CASSSGRLSGSYNEQFF. For the CDR3, the DNA is TGTGCCAGCAGTAGCGGACGGCTTAGCGGGTCCTACAATGAGCAGTTCTTC.